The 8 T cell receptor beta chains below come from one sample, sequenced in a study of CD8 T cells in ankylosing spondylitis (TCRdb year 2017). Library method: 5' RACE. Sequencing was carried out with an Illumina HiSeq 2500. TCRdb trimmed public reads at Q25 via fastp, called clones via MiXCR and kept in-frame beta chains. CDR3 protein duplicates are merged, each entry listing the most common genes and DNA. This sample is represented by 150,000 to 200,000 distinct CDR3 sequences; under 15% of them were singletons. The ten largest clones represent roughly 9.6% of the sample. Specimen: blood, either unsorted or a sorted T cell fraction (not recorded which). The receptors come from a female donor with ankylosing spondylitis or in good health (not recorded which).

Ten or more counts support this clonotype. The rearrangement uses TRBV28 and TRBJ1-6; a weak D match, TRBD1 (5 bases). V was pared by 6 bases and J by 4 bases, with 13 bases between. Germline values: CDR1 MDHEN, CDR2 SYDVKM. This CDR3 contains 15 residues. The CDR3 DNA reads TGTGCCAGCAGCTCCCGGGGGGGTTATAATTCACCCCTCCACTTT. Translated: CASSSRGGYNSPLHF. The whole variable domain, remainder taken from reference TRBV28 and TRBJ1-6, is DVKVTQSSRYLVKRTGEKVFLECVQDMDHENMFWYRQDPGLGLRLIYFSYDVKMKEKGDIPEGYSVSREKKERFSLILESASTNQTSMYLCASSSRGGYNSPLHFGNGTRLTVT.

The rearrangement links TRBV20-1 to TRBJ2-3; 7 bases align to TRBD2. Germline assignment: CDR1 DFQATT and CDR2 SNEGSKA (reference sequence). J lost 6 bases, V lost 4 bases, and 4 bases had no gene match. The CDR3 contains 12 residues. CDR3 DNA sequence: TGCAGTGCTAAGAACGGGGGGGATACGCAGTATTTT. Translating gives CSAKNGGDTQYF.

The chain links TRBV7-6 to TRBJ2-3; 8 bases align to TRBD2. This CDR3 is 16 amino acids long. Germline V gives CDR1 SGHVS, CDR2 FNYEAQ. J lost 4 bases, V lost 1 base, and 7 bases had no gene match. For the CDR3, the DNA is TGTGCCAGCAGCTTAGGGGCCGCGGGAGGATCAGATACGCAGTATTTT. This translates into CASSLGAAGGSDTQYF.

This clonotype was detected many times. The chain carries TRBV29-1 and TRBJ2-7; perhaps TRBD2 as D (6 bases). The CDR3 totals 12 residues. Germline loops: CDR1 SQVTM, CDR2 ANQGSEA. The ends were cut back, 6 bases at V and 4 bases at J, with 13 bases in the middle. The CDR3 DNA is TGCAGCGTCGGGACTTCACTGTACGAGCAGTACTTC. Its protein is CSVGTSLYEQYF.

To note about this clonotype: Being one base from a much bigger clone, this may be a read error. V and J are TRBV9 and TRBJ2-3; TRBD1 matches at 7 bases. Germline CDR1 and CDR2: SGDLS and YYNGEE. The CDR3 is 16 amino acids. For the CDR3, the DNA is TGTTCCAGCAGCGTAGACGCTGACAGGGTCCAAGATACGCAGTATTTT. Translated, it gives CSSSVDADRVQDTQYF.

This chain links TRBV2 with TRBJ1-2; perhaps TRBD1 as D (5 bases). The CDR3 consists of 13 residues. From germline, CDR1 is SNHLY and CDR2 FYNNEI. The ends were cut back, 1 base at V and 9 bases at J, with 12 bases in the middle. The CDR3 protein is CASSEVGVYSYTF. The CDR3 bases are TGTGCCAGCAGTGAAGTGGGGGTATACAGCTACACCTTC. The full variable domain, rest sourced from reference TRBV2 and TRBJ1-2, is EPEVTQTPSHQVTQMGQEVILRCVPISNHLYFYWYRQILGQKVEFLVSFYNNEISEKSEIFDDQFSVERPDGSNFTLKIRSTKLEDSAMYFCASSEVGVYSYTFGSGTRLTVV.

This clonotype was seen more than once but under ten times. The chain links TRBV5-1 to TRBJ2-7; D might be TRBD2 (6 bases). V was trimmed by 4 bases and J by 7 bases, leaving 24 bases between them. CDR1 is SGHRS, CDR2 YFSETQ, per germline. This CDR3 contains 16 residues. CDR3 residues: CASSQQAFRGGGEQYF. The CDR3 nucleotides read TGCGCCAGCAGCCAACAAGCTTTTCGGGGAGGTGGAGAGCAGTACTTC.

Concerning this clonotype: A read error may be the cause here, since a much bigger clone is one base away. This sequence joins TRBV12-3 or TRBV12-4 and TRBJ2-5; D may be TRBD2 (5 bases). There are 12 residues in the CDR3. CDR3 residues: CASRSGGETQSF. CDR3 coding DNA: TGTGCCAGCAGGTCCGGTGGGGAGACCCAGTCCTTC.